This paragraph reports one T cell receptor (beta chain). What it recognizes is unknown. The sample comes from a study of OX40 agonist ivuxolimab in advanced cancers. Study overall: An agonistic human IgG2 monoclonal antibody against OX40 (CD134) was given. Partial responses occurred in three patients (one hepatocellular carcinoma, two cutaneous melanoma). Study-level results: Circulating CD4+ and CD8+ T cells showed clonal expansion by week 6 at 0.1 to 3.0 mg/kg.

Autoimmune disease history or systemic immunosuppression led to patient exclusion. Trimming removed 2 bases from V and 4 bases from J, with 15 bases in between. The CDR3 spans 16 residues. The germline CDR1 and CDR2 sequences are MNHEY and SVGAGI. The repertoire was sequenced with immunoSEQ multiplex PCR; TCRdb's copy has only in-frame clones and lacks some. The sample includes about 48,000 clones, roughly 91% seen only once; the top ten take 30% to 35%. Specimen: CD4+ or CD8+ T cells sorted from blood, collected in a trial of the OX40 agonist ivuxolimab. This clonotype was sampled from an adult with an advanced solid tumor such as melanoma, head and neck, liver or kidney cancer. The chain couples TRBV6-5 to TRBJ1-3; D gene ambiguous. The CDR3 DNA reads TGTGCCAGCAGTTACGGTATTAGCAGCTCCGGAAACACCATATATTTT. Translating it yields CASSYGISSSGNTIYF.